One and the same sample provided the 21 T cell receptor beta chains below, sequenced in a study of blood T cells in healthy people across ages. A second PCR, run for about 7 to 11 cycles, used a sample-barcoded 5' primer plus a J-beta primer mix. MiXCR, applied by TCRdb to the 5' RACE reads, yields one record per CDR3 protein. The table records about a million distinct CDR3 sequences, 45% to 60% of them present only once. The sequenced sample was blood. Receptor source: an older woman in good health.

This clonotype was counted a few times. The chain employs TRBV13 and TRBJ2-7, with TRBD2 identical over 12 bases. This CDR3 is 15 amino acids long. J gave up 3 bases and V 5 bases, and 5 bases lay outside the gene matches. Germline loops: CDR1 PRHDT, CDR2 FYEKMQ (reference sequence). The CDR3 coding sequence is TGTGCCAGCAGCCTCGGACTAGCGGGGAACTACGAGCAGTACTTC. Protein product: CASSLGLAGNYEQYF. Using reference TRBV13 and TRBJ2-7 for the parts outside the CDR3, the full variable domain is AAGVIQSPRHLIKEKRETATLKCYPIPRHDTVYWYQQGPGQDPQFLISFYEKMQSDKGSIPDRFSAQQFSDYHSELNMSSLELGDSALYFCASSLGLAGNYEQYFGPGTRLTVT.

This rearrangement joins TRBV6-5 to TRBJ2-5; 9 nucleotides line up with TRBD1. The CDR3 is 15 amino acids. Looked up from germline, CDR1 is MNHEY and CDR2 is SVGAGI. V gave up 2 bases and J gave up 5 bases; unmatched junction bases: 6. CDR3 loop: CASSYNGQGRETQYF. The CDR3 DNA sequence: TGTGCCAGCAGTTACAACGGACAGGGGCGTGAGACCCAGTACTTC.

This clonotype was seen a single time. The V gene is TRBV7-6, the J gene TRBJ2-7; D might be TRBD1 (6 bases). Trimming removed 5 bases at V and 3 bases at J, with 14 bases between. CDR1 SGHVS and CDR2 FNYEAQ come from the germline V gene. The length of the CDR3 is 14 residues. The CDR3 DNA reads TGTGCCAGCAGCCCTCTGGGGGCTGACTACGAGCAGTACTTC. Protein: CASSPLGADYEQYF. The full variable domain, its missing parts supplied by reference TRBV7-6 and TRBJ2-7, is GAGVSQSPRYKVTKRGQDVALRCDPISGHVSLYWYRQALGQGPEFLTYFNYEAQQDKSGLPNDRFSAERPEGSISTLTIQRTEQRDSAMYRCASSPLGADYEQYFGPGTRLTVT.

This clonotype has just a few counts. The chain recombines TRBV6-2 or TRBV6-3 with TRBJ2-5; 9 bases fit TRBD2. Germline V gene sequence: CDR1 MNHEY, CDR2 SVGEGT. J lost 4 bases, V lost 6 bases, and 6 bases had no gene match. The CDR3 totals 14 residues. CDR3 sequence: CASREAGGRETQYF. The DNA of the CDR3 is TGTGCCAGCAGAGAAGCGGGAGGTCGAGAGACCCAGTACTTC.

V and J are TRBV7-2 and TRBJ2-7, with D possibly matching TRBD2 (5 bases). Trimming pared 2 bases from V and 0 bases from J, leaving 14 bases between. The CDR3 loop spans 16 amino acids. Germline lookup yields CDR1 SGHTA and CDR2 FQGNSA. CDR3 residues: CASSLMSGGTSYEQYF. CDR3 nucleotide sequence: TGTGCCAGCAGCTTAATGTCAGGAGGAACCTCCTACGAGCAGTACTTC.

The chain links TRBV29-1 to TRBJ2-7; 9 bases are a match to TRBD1. The germline V gene encodes CDR1 SQVTM and CDR2 ANQGSEA. CDR3 length: 12 amino acids. After removal of 6 bases from V and 6 bases from J, the junction contained 6 bases not matched to a gene. The CDR3 DNA is TGCAGCGTAGTGGGACAGGGAGTCGAGCAGTACTTC. Translation: CSVVGQGVEQYF.

CDR3 protein: CASTTGLAPYNEQFF. CDR3 in DNA: TGTGCCAGCACCACGGGACTAGCCCCCTACAATGAGCAGTTCTTC. J is TRBJ2-1 and V is TRBV3-1; 9 nucleotides align to TRBD2. The CDR3 contains 15 residues. Unmatched junction bases numbered 6, after V lost 7 bases and J lost 2 bases. Germline CDR1 is LGHDT and CDR2 is YNNKEL (reference sequence).

The J gene is TRBJ1-1, the V gene TRBV7-2; D call uncertain. The CDR3 is made up of 14 amino acids. Trimming cost V 2 bases and J 0 bases, with 7 bases left between them. Germline CDR1 SGHTA, CDR2 FQGNSA. The CDR3 protein is CASSLWILNTEAFF. CDR3 bases: TGTGCCAGCAGCTTATGGATCCTGAACACTGAAGCTTTCTTT.

V and J are TRBV20-1 and TRBJ2-7; 8 positions agree with TRBD1. This CDR3 is built from 15 residues. From germline, CDR1 is DFQATT and CDR2 SNEGSKA (reference sequence). Trimming took 8 bases from V and 3 from J; bases not matched to a gene: 15. The CDR3 is CSPRQGPDVDYEQYF. CDR3 sequence (DNA): TGCAGTCCGAGACAGGGGCCGGACGTAGACTACGAGCAGTACTTC.

The V gene is TRBV20-1, the J gene TRBJ1-2, with a tentative D call TRBD1 (6 bases). CDR3 length: 14 residues. In germline, CDR1 is DFQATT, CDR2 SNEGSKA (reference sequence). Trimming left V 6 bases short and J 3 bases short, with 17 bases between. The CDR3 reads CSAKGGEEDYGYTF. The DNA of the CDR3 is TGCAGTGCCAAGGGGGGGGAGGAAGACTATGGCTACACCTTC.

The table lists this clonotype with a few counts. The rearrangement uses TRBV28 and TRBJ2-7, with D unresolved. The CDR3 sequence is 14 residues long. Germline assignment: CDR1 MDHEN and CDR2 SYDVKM. The ends were cut back, 3 bases at V and 1 base at J, with 10 bases in the middle. This CDR3 is CASSFGVKSYEQYF. The DNA for the CDR3 is TGTGCCAGCAGTTTTGGTGTAAAATCCTACGAGCAGTACTTC.

This chain uses TRBV29-1 with TRBJ2-1, with 8 bases aligning to TRBD1. V shed 7 bases, J shed 7 bases, and the junction held 12 bases outside the gene matches. The CDR3 is 14 amino acids. Germline V gene sequence: CDR1 SQVTM, CDR2 ANQGSEA. For the CDR3, the DNA is TGCAGCGCGTGGGCAGGGGGCCGTGGTAATGAGCAGTTCTTC. This encodes CSAWAGGRGNEQFF.

In its sample, this clonotype was seen a few times. The chain combines TRBV7-2 with TRBJ2-3; D unclear. Trimming left V 1 base short and J 0 bases short, with 14 bases between. Germline V gene sequence: CDR1 SGHTA, CDR2 FQGNSA. The CDR3 has 17 residues. The chain's CDR3 is CASSLGLRGPSTDTQYF. The CDR3 DNA is TGTGCCAGCAGCTTAGGGTTGCGCGGTCCTAGCACAGATACGCAGTATTTT.

With respect to this clonotype: One junction end does not reproduce the germline sequence, and a read error may be involved. This chain connects TRBV4-1 to TRBJ2-3, with D possibly matching TRBD2 (6 bases). Germline V lookup: CDR1 MGHRA, CDR2 YSYEKL. There are 16 residues in the CDR3. CDR3 sequence reads: CASSQTSGSGTDTQYF. CDR3 sequence (DNA): TGCGCCAGCAGCCAAACCAGCGGGTCGGGCACGGATACGCAGTATTTT.

J is TRBJ1-1 and V is TRBV10-3; D ambiguous. V lost 4 bases and J lost 1, with 10 bases in between. The CDR3 loop spans 14 amino acids. Germline-derived CDR1 and CDR2 are ENHRY and SYGVKD. The CDR3 bases are TGTGCCATCAGTGGGCGTCCTGGGAACACTGAAGCTTTCTTT. The encoded protein is CAISGRPGNTEAFF.

The chain joins TRBV6-2 or TRBV6-3 to TRBJ1-5; 8 nucleotides line up with TRBD1. The CDR3 consists of 15 residues. The trim removed 5 bases at V and 6 bases at J, leaving 9 bases unmatched. Germline-derived CDR1 and CDR2 are MNHEY and SVGEGT. CDR3 nucleotide sequence: TGTGCCAGCAGTACATTAACAGGGGGGAGTCAGCCCCAGCATTTT. The encoded protein is CASSTLTGGSQPQHF.

This clonotype was picked up a small number of times. This rearrangement joins TRBV2 to TRBJ2-6, with D possibly being TRBD1 (6 bases). There are 16 residues in the CDR3. The V end lost 8 bases, the J end lost 4 bases, and 18 bases lay between the germline ends. CDR1 SNHLY and CDR2 FYNNEI come from the germline V gene. The CDR3 region has the DNA TGTGCCAGCGCTCGAAGAAGGACAGCCGGGGCCAACGTCCTGACTTTC. It encodes CASARRRTAGANVLTF.

CDR3 residues: CASSLDRTGFHEQYF. CDR3 DNA sequence: TGTGCCAGCAGCTTAGACAGGACAGGGTTTCACGAGCAGTACTTC. This sequence joins TRBV11-2 and TRBJ2-7; 8 bases align to TRBD1. The germline gives CDR1 SGHAT, CDR2 FQNNGV. The CDR3 has 15 amino acids. Trimming took 0 bases from V and 5 from J; bases not matched to a gene: 6. The full variable domain, rest sourced from reference TRBV11-2 and TRBJ2-7, is EAGVAQSPRYKIIEKRQSVAFWCNPISGHATLYWYQQILGQGPKLLIQFQNNGVVDDSQLPKDRFSAERLKGVDSTLKIQPAKLEDSAVYLCASSLDRTGFHEQYFGPGTRLTVT.

The rearrangement joins TRBV20-1 to TRBJ2-3, with 13 bases aligning to TRBD2. The CDR3 is 15 residues long. The V segment lost 6 bases and the J segment 5 bases; nucleotides outside the gene matches: 8. The germline gives CDR1 DFQATT, CDR2 SNEGSKA (reference sequence). The CDR3 bases are TGCAGTGCGCGGACTAGCGGGGGACCTCTAGATACGCAGTATTTT. Its translation is CSARTSGGPLDTQYF.

There are a few counts of this clonotype. This chain uses TRBV14 with TRBJ2-5, with a possible D match to TRBD1 (6 bases). The V and J ends lost 0 bases and 7 bases respectively, with 18 bases between them. Germline lookup yields CDR1 SGHDN and CDR2 FVKESK. The CDR3 totals 16 residues. CDR3 in amino acids: CASSQDPGNRGGTQYF. CDR3 bases: TGTGCCAGCAGCCAAGATCCAGGCAACCGAGGGGGGACCCAGTACTTC. The full variable domain, completed using reference TRBV14 and TRBJ2-5, is EAGVTQFPSHSVIEKGQTVTLRCDPISGHDNLYWYRRVMGKEIKFLLHFVKESKQDESGMPNNRFLAERTGGTYSTLKVQPAELEDSGVYFCASSQDPGNRGGTQYFGPGTRLLVL.

J is TRBJ2-7 and V is TRBV6-2 or TRBV6-3; D is undetermined. Deletions cut 2 bases from V and 8 bases from J, with 10 bases between. Germline V gene sequence: CDR1 MNHEY, CDR2 SVGEGT. The CDR3 contains 12 residues. The CDR3 DNA reads as TGTGCCAGCAGTTACGGCCGGCCACAGCAGTACTTC. It translates to CASSYGRPQQYF.